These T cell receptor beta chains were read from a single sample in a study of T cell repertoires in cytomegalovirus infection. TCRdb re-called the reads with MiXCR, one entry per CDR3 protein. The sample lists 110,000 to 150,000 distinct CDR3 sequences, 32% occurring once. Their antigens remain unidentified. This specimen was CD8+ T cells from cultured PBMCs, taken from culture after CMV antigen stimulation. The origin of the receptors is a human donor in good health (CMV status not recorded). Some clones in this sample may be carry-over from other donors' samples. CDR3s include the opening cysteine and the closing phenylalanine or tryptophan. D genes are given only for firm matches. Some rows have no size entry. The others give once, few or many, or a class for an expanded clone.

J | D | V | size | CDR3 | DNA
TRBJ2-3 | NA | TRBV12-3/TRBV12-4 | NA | CASSFGGSGTQYF | TGTGCCAGCAGTTTTGGGGGGTCGGGGACGCAGTATTTT
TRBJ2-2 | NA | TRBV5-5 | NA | CASSLAPNTGELFF | TGTGCCAGCAGCTTGGCACCGAACACCGGGGAGCTGTTTTTT
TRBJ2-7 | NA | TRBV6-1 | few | CASSEIGSYEQYF | TGTGCCAGCAGTGAAATAGGGTCCTACGAGCAGTACTTC
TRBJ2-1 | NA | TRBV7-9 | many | CASSLGGAQDEQFF | TGTGCCAGCAGCTTAGGGGGGGCCCAAGATGAGCAGTTCTTC
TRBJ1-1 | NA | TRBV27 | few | CASSGTNTEAFF | TGTGCCAGCAGTGGGACGAACACTGAAGCTTTCTTT
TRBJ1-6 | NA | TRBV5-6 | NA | CASSLGRSGSPLHF | TGTGCCAGCAGCTTGGGCCGTTCGGGCTCACCCCTCCACTTT
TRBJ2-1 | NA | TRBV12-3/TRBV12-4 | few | CASSSRQYNEQFF | TGTGCCAGCAGTTCCCGACAGTACAATGAGCAGTTCTTC
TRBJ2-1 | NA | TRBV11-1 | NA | CASSSAGAYNEQFF | TGTGCCAGCAGCTCCGCTGGGGCCTACAATGAGCAGTTCTTC
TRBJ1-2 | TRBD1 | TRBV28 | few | CASSSPRVRGLGNYGYTF | TGTGCCAGCAGTTCCCCCCGGGTCAGGGGGCTAGGTAACTATGGCTACACCTTC
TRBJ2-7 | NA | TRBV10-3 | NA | CAISEGAAYEQYF | TGTGCCATCAGTGAGGGAGCGGCCTACGAGCAGTACTTC
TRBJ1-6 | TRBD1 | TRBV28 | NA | CPAPGQGGWSPLHF | TGCCCAGCCCCGGGACAGGGAGGATGGTCACCCCTCCACTTT
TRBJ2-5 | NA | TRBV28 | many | CASSLGQGDETQYF | TGTGCCAGCAGTTTAGGGCAGGGCGATGAGACCCAGTACTTC
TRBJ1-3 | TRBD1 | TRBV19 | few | CASSLWTGVSGNTIYF | TGTGCCAGTAGCCTCTGGACAGGGGTCTCTGGAAACACCATATATTTT
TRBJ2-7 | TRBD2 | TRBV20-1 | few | CSADGTSGLGYYEQYF | TGCAGTGCGGATGGGACTAGCGGTCTGGGTTACTACGAGCAGTACTTC
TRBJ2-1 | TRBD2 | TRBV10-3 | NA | CAIGGGNEQFF | TGTGCCATTGGGGGGGGGAATGAGCAGTTCTTC
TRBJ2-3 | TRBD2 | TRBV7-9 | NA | CASSGTGLAGIPDTQYF | TGTGCCAGCAGCGGAACCGGACTAGCGGGGATCCCAGATACGCAGTATTTT
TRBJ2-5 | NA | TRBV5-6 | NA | CASRLGLETQYF | TGTGCCAGCCGTCTGGGCCTCGAGACCCAGTACTTC
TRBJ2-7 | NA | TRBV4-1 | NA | CASSEDIFYEQYF | TGCGCCAGCAGCGAGGACATTTTTTACGAGCAGTACTTC
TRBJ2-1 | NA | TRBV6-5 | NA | CASSYLGDGSEQFF | TGTGCCAGCAGTTACTTAGGGGATGGTAGTGAGCAGTTCTTC
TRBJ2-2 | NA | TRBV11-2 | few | CAEMVETGELFF | TGTGCCGAGATGGTAGAGACCGGGGAGCTGTTTTTT
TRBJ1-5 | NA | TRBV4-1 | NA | CASSQGPVGSNQPQHF | TGCGCCAGCAGCCAAGGACCCGTAGGCAGCAATCAGCCCCAGCATTTT
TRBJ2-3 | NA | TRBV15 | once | CATSDMRGDTQYF | TGTGCCACCAGCGATATGCGCGGGGATACGCAGTATTTT
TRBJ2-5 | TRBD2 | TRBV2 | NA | CASSAGLAGAQETQYF | TGTGCCAGCAGTGCGGGACTAGCGGGGGCCCAAGAGACCCAGTACTTC
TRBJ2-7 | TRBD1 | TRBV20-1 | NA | CSAELFSYRDSSYEQYF | TGCAGTGCTGAATTATTTAGTTATCGGGACAGTTCCTACGAGCAGTACTTC
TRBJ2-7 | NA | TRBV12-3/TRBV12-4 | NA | CASSTGDLDSYEQYF | TGTGCCAGCTCAACCGGTGATCTGGATTCCTACGAGCAGTACTTC
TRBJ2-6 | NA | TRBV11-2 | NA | CASSPLRGANVLTF | TGTGCCAGCAGCCCCCTCCGCGGGGCCAACGTCCTGACTTTC
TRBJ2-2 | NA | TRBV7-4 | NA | CASSPIASRELFF | TGTGCCAGCAGCCCCATCGCGTCCAGGGAGCTGTTTTTT
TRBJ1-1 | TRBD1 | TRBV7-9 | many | CASSPRTGADTEAFF | TGTGCCAGCAGCCCTCGGACAGGGGCGGACACTGAAGCTTTCTTT
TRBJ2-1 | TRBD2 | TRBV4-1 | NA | CASSQEAGASNEQFF | TGCGCCAGCAGCCAGGAAGCGGGGGCTTCGAATGAGCAGTTCTTC
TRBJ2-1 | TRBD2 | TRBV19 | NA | CASSMLGSGGVYNEQFF | TGTGCCAGTAGTATGCTCGGTAGCGGGGGGGTCTACAATGAGCAGTTCTTC
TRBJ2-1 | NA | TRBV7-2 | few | CASSLAIPGIGDYNEQFF | TGTGCCAGCAGCTTAGCGATTCCCGGGATAGGGGACTACAATGAGCAGTTCTTC
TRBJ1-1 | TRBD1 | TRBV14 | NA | CASSSRGITEAFF | TGTGCCAGCAGTTCCAGGGGGATCACTGAAGCTTTCTTT
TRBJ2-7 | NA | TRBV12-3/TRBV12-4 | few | CASSVLVGREQYF | TGTGCCAGCAGCGTACTCGTAGGTCGCGAGCAGTACTTC
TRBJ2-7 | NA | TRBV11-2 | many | CASSLGGTVYEQYF | TGTGCCAGCAGCTTAGGAGGAACTGTATACGAGCAGTACTTC
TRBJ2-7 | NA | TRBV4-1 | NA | CASSQEAIYEQYF | TGCGCTAGCAGCCAAGAAGCCATCTACGAGCAGTACTTC
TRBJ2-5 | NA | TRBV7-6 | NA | CASSPRVQETQYF | TGTGCCAGCAGCCCCCGGGTTCAAGAGACCCAGTACTTC
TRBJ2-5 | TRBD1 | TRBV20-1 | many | CSANTGEQETQYF | TGCAGTGCTAATACAGGGGAACAAGAGACCCAGTACTTC
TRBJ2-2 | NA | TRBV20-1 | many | CSARDGQYTGELFF | TGCAGTGCTAGAGATGGGCAGTATACCGGGGAGCTGTTTTTT
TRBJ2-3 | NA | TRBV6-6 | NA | CASTAFGEANTDTQYF | TGTGCCAGCACCGCCTTCGGGGAGGCAAACACAGATACGCAGTATTTT
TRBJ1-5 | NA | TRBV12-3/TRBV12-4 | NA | CASSTQGFNQPQHF | TGTGCCAGCAGTACCCAGGGGTTCAATCAGCCCCAGCATTTT
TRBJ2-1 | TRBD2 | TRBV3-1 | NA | CASSPAGGPGNEQFF | TGTGCCAGCAGTCCGGCGGGGGGGCCAGGGAATGAGCAGTTCTTC
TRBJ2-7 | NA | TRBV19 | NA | CASSFGHSPSYEQYF | TGTGCCAGTAGTTTCGGACACTCTCCCTCCTACGAGCAGTACTTC
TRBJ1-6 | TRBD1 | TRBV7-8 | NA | CASSLDQGAYSPLHF | TGTGCCAGCAGCTTAGATCAGGGGGCTTATTCACCCCTCCACTTT
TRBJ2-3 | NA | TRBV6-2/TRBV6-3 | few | CASETGSNTQYF | TGTGCCAGCGAAACAGGGTCAAATACGCAGTATTTT
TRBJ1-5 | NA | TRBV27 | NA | CASSLSWGIDQPQHF | TGTGCCAGCAGTTTATCGTGGGGAATCGATCAGCCCCAGCATTTT
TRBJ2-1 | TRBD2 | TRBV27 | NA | CASLTGGAGYNEQFF | TGTGCCAGCCTGACGGGGGGGGCGGGATACAATGAGCAGTTCTTC
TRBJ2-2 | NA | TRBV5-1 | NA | CASSPVDTLNTGELFF | TGCGCCAGCAGCCCCGTTGACACCTTGAACACCGGGGAGCTGTTTTTT